The 31 T cell receptor beta chains below were found in one sample sequenced in a study of CD8+ T cells in alopecia areata. Extracted from the samples, RNA was reverse transcribed into cDNA to serve as the sequencing template. Libraries were prepared by immunoSEQ multiplex PCR; TCRdb keeps only in-frame clonotypes and omits some of them. The table includes more than 150,000 clones, 50% to 60% detected once. The sample here was CD4+ T cells sorted from blood, taken at week 0. The receptors shown here come from a human donor with alopecia areata.

The chain uses TRBV4-1 and TRBJ2-5; 9 nucleotides match TRBD2. This CDR3 comprises 16 residues. Germline CDR1 is MGHRA and CDR2 is YSYEKL. Trimming cost V 1 base and J 2 bases; bases outside gene matches: 5. CDR3 in amino acids: CASSQVKRGEQETQYF. CDR3 coding DNA: TGCGCCAGCAGCCAAGTCAAGCGGGGGGAACAAGAGACCCAGTACTTC.

This clone was detected only once. The chain has TRBV7-9 and TRBJ1-5, with a possible D match to TRBD1 (6 bases). V was pared by 4 bases and J by 3 bases, with 13 bases between. This CDR3 spans 15 amino acids. Germline V gene sequence: CDR1 SEHNR, CDR2 FQNEAQ (reference sequence). The chain's CDR3 is CASSSGTLHNQPQHF. Here the CDR3 DNA reads TGTGCCAGCAGCTCGGGGACACTCCACAATCAGCCCCAGCATTTT.

The chain links TRBV10-1 to TRBJ2-2, with 7 bases lining up with TRBD1. This CDR3 has 14 amino acids. The germline gives CDR1 WNHNN, CDR2 SYGVQD (reference sequence). The junction had 7 bases not matched to a gene; V was cut back by 7 bases and J by 5 bases. The CDR3 is CASIRDRETGELFF. The CDR3 DNA is TGCGCCAGCATACGCGACAGGGAAACCGGGGAGCTGTTTTTT.

In its sample, this clone was seen once. The chain uses TRBV4-1 and TRBJ1-2; D ambiguous. Germline CDR1 MGHRA, CDR2 YSYEKL. The CDR3 contains 13 residues. Trimming left V 7 bases short and J 8 bases short, with 17 bases between. For the CDR3, the DNA is TGCGCCAGCACCCAGCCGGGGTCGGCAGGCTACACCTTC. Its protein is CASTQPGSAGYTF.

This clone was recorded a few times. The genes are TRBV15 and TRBJ2-7; 7 bases are a match to TRBD2. CDR1 is LNHNV and CDR2 is YYDKDF in the germline V gene (reference sequence). The junction had 3 bases not matched to a gene; V was cut back by 0 bases and J by 4 bases. There are 14 residues in the CDR3. The CDR3 coding sequence is TGTGCCACCAGCAGAGATCTGGGGGGGTACGAGCAGTACTTC. Translating gives CATSRDLGGYEQYF. The whole variable domain, filled in from reference TRBV15 and TRBJ2-7, reads DAMVIQNPRYQVTQFGKPVTLSCSQTLNHNVMYWYQQKSSQAPKLLFHYYDKDFNNEADTPDNFQSRRPNTSFCFLDIRSPGLGDTAMYLCATSRDLGGYEQYFGPGTRLTVT.

This rearrangement joins TRBV29-1 to TRBJ2-2; the D gene is possibly TRBD1 (5 bases). Germline CDR1 is SQVTM and CDR2 is ANQGSEA. The CDR3 runs 14 residues. Deletions cut 3 bases from V and 4 bases from J, with 12 bases between. In DNA, the CDR3 is TGCAGCGTTGACTCCGGCCAGGGCACCGGGGAGCTGTTTTTT. Its protein product is CSVDSGQGTGELFF.

This clone appeared a few times. CDR3 bases: TGCAGCGTTGTCCTCGGGGGGGTGTATAATGAGCAGTTCTTC. This encodes CSVVLGGVYNEQFF. The J gene is TRBJ2-1, the V gene TRBV29-1; 8 bases align to TRBD2. This CDR3 is 14 amino acids long. Losses at the gene ends were 4 bases for V and 7 bases for J; bases not matched to a gene: 9. Germline CDR1 and CDR2: SQVTM and ANQGSEA.

The chain couples TRBV30 to TRBJ1-2, with unresolved D. Germline V CDR1 and CDR2: GTSNPN, SVGIG (reference sequence). This CDR3 contains 11 residues. Trimming cost V 3 bases and J 8 bases, with 10 bases left between them. DNA of the CDR3: TGTGCCTGGAGCGCTACCTGGGGCTACACCTTC. It codes for CAWSATWGYTF.

The sample holds many counts of this clone. The rearrangement joins TRBV6-1 to TRBJ2-7; D not certain. Germline CDR1 reads MNHNS; CDR2 reads SASEGT. The CDR3 totals 11 residues. V was pared by 5 bases and J by 7 bases, with 9 bases between. The CDR3 coding sequence is TGTGCCAGCAGTTCGCGGCTTGAGCAGTACTTC. Its translation is CASSSRLEQYF.

This clone was counted a few times. The rearrangement uses TRBV6-5 and TRBJ2-3, with 10 bases aligning to TRBD1. CDR3 size: 14 residues. Trimming removed 7 bases from V and 5 bases from J; junction bases left unmatched: 6. Germline-derived CDR1 and CDR2 are MNHEY and SVGAGI. CDR3: CASTARTGGDTQYF. The CDR3 nucleotides are TGTGCCAGCACAGCGCGGACAGGGGGAGATACGCAGTATTTT.

The chain links TRBV29-1 to TRBJ2-7, with unresolved D. V shed 3 bases and J shed 5 bases, with 11 bases lying between them. CDR3 length: 12 amino acids. Germline CDR1 is SQVTM and CDR2 is ANQGSEA. The CDR3: CSVEVSPDEQYF. CDR3 nucleotide sequence: TGCAGCGTTGAGGTCTCACCCGACGAGCAGTACTTC.

This clone was observed a handful of times. J is TRBJ2-1 and V is TRBV2; D may correspond to TRBD1 or TRBD2 (6 bases each). The V end was cut by 5 bases, the J end by 2 bases, with 13 bases between. The CDR3 runs to 15 residues. Germline CDR1 and CDR2: SNHLY and FYNNEI. In DNA form, the CDR3 reads TGTGCCAGCAGTAAGTCGGGGGCAACCTACAATGAGCAGTTCTTC. Its translation is CASSKSGATYNEQFF.

This clone was recorded a few times. The chain joins TRBV30 to TRBJ1-1, with D unclear. V lost 4 bases, J lost 6 bases, and 15 bases lay in between. Per germline, CDR1 GTSNPN and CDR2 SVGIG (reference sequence). The CDR3 extends over 13 amino acids. Here the CDR3 reads CAWIPQLSPEAFF. The CDR3 DNA follows: TGTGCCTGGATCCCGCAGCTAAGCCCTGAAGCTTTCTTT.

The chain recombines TRBV18 with TRBJ1-5; 7 bases align to TRBD1. Losses at the gene ends were 4 bases for V and 4 bases for J; bases not matched to a gene: 7. CDR3 length: 15 residues. CDR1 is KGHSH and CDR2 is LQKENI in the germline V gene. The CDR3 spells CASSRGGAGNQPQHF. The CDR3, as DNA: TGTGCCAGCTCACGAGGGGGCGCGGGAAATCAGCCCCAGCATTTT.

A single count supports this clone. The chain joins TRBV25-1 to TRBJ2-2; TRBD1 is a possible D gene (5 bases). CDR1 and CDR2 (germline): MGHDK, SYGVNS. This CDR3 comprises 12 residues. The germline V and J ends were trimmed by 6 bases and 9 bases, with 11 bases remaining between them. The CDR3 coding sequence is TGTGCCAGCAGCCAGGGTCTCAGGGAGCTGTTTTTT. Translating it yields CASSQGLRELFF.

The gene calls are TRBV2 and TRBJ2-5, with D hard to call. The V gene's germline CDR1 is SNHLY and CDR2 FYNNEI. This CDR3 contains 11 residues. V gave up 6 bases and J gave up 5 bases, with 7 bases separating them. The CDR3 reads CASSVGETQYF. CDR3 sequence (DNA): TGTGCCAGCAGCGTCGGGGAGACCCAGTACTTC.

The J gene is TRBJ2-5, the V gene TRBV20-1; the D is unclear. Germline assignment: CDR1 DFQATT and CDR2 SNEGSKA (reference sequence). Trimming took off 7 bases at V and 5 bases at J, with 8 bases between the two ends. This CDR3 has 10 residues. The DNA of the CDR3 is TGCAGTGTATGGCGTGAGACCCAGTACTTC. The encoded protein is CSVWRETQYF.

The genes are TRBV7-9 and TRBJ1-6, with D uncertain. With 1 base removed from V and 7 bases from J, the gap between germline ends came to 5 bases. The germline V gene encodes CDR1 SEHNR and CDR2 FQNEAQ (reference sequence). This CDR3 is 13 amino acids long. The CDR3 bases are TGTGCCAGCAGCTTAGACGGAAATTCACCCCTCCACTTT. Amino acid sequence: CASSLDGNSPLHF.

As for this clone: Other DNA sequences in this sample translate to the same CDR3. The V and J genes are TRBV5-1 and TRBJ2-2; no definite D call. CDR3 length: 14 amino acids. Looked up from germline, CDR1 is SGHRS and CDR2 is YFSETQ. V was cut by 0 bases and J by 2 bases, with 5 bases left in between. For the CDR3, the DNA is TGCGCCAGCAGCTTGGACACAAACACCGGGGAGCTGTTTTTT. Translating it yields CASSLDTNTGELFF.

The V and J genes are TRBV27 and TRBJ1-1; TRBD1 agrees at 11 bases. CDR1 is MNHEY and CDR2 is SMNVEV in the germline V gene (reference sequence). V lost 6 bases to trimming and J lost 3 bases; unmatched junction nucleotides: 9. The CDR3 is 16 amino acids. CDR3 loop: CASRRTGGARDTEAFF. As DNA, the CDR3 is TGTGCCAGCAGAAGGACAGGGGGCGCAAGGGACACTGAAGCTTTCTTT.

This clone has a handful of counts. V usage is TRBV9 and J usage is TRBJ2-6, with 7 bases fitting TRBD1. V shed 5 bases and J 2 bases; nucleotides not matched to a gene: 4. CDR1 is SGDLS, CDR2 YYNGEE, per germline. This CDR3 is built from 15 residues. CDR3 amino acids: CASSATGAGANVLTF. CDR3 DNA: TGTGCCAGCAGTGCTACAGGGGCTGGGGCCAACGTCCTGACTTTC.

This chain uses TRBV7-9 with TRBJ2-2; TRBD1 matches 7 bases. V was pared by 5 bases and J by 3 bases, with 6 bases of the junction left unmatched. This CDR3 has 15 amino acids. Germline V gene lookup returns CDR1 SEHNR and CDR2 FQNEAQ (reference sequence). CDR3 bases: TGTGCCAGCAGCGGGTACAGGGGAGACACCGGGGAGCTGTTTTTT. It codes for CASSGYRGDTGELFF. The whole variable domain, remainder taken from reference TRBV7-9 and TRBJ2-2, is DTGVSQNPRHKITKRGQNVTFRCDPISEHNRLYWYRQTLGQGPEFLTYFQNEAQLEKSRLLSDRFSAERPKGSFSTLEIQRTEQGDSAMYLCASSGYRGDTGELFFGEGSRLTVL.

This clone was detected only once. The CDR3 is CASSVVGTFTDTQYF. The DNA of the CDR3 is TGTGCCAGCAGTGTCGTGGGCACCTTCACAGATACGCAGTATTTT. J is TRBJ2-3 and V is TRBV2; D gene ambiguous. Germline V CDR1 and CDR2: SNHLY, FYNNEI. Deletions cut 4 bases from V and 2 bases from J, with 13 bases between. The length of the CDR3 is 15 residues.

In its sample, this clone was seen a few times. The chain has TRBV30 and TRBJ2-7; tentatively, D is TRBD2 (6 bases). Germline V gene sequence: CDR1 GTSNPN, CDR2 SVGIG (reference sequence). This CDR3 has 13 amino acids. V lost 1 base, J lost 7 bases, and 14 bases lay in between. The DNA of the CDR3 is TGTGCCTGGAGTGCTTCTCGGGGGAAGGAGCAGTACTTC. Its translation is CAWSASRGKEQYF.

This clone turned up a few times. This chain joins TRBV29-1 and TRBJ2-5; 9 nucleotides line up with TRBD2. Germline V gene lookup returns CDR1 SQVTM and CDR2 ANQGSEA. This CDR3 is 14 amino acids long. Losses at the gene ends were 6 bases for V and 9 bases for J; bases not matched to a gene: 14. The chain's CDR3 is CSVGQRLAAEAQYF. The CDR3 DNA reads as TGCAGCGTCGGACAACGACTAGCGGCCGAGGCCCAGTACTTC.

This chain joins TRBV5-1 and TRBJ1-1; D is ambiguous. V was pared by 0 bases and J by 6 bases, with 9 bases between. CDR3 length: 13 residues. CDR1 SGHRS and CDR2 YFSETQ come from the germline V gene. In DNA form, the CDR3 reads TGCGCCAGCAGCTTGGCCGGCCCTTCTGAAGCTTTCTTT. Amino acids: CASSLAGPSEAFF.

The J gene is TRBJ2-4, the V gene TRBV29-1; tentatively, D is TRBD2 (6 bases). CDR1 and CDR2 from the germline V gene are SQVTM and ANQGSEA. Trimming took off 4 bases at V and 0 bases at J, with 13 bases between the two ends. The CDR3 runs to 15 residues. This CDR3 is CSVGGAGEAKNIQYF. CDR3 DNA: TGCAGCGTTGGCGGGGCCGGGGAAGCCAAAAACATTCAGTACTTC.

The table lists this clone with many counts. CDR3 amino acids: CASSQEEGTWSGYTF. CDR3 sequence (DNA): TGTGCCAGCAGCCAAGAAGAGGGGACGTGGAGCGGCTACACCTTC. The chain links TRBV4-2 to TRBJ1-2; maybe TRBD1 (5 bases). V lost 0 bases to trimming and J lost 8 bases, with 16 bases between them. CDR3 length: 15 amino acids. The V gene's germline CDR1 is LGHNA and CDR2 YNFKEQ.

As for this clone: The junction differs from germline at one of its ends, possibly a read error. The chain employs TRBV11-2 and TRBJ2-4; 11 positions agree with TRBD2. This CDR3 region has 13 residues. Germline CDR1 SGHAT, CDR2 FQNNGV. The CDR3 reads CASSPRLAGTHHF. As DNA, the CDR3 is TGTGCCAGCAGCCCCCGACTAGCGGGGACTCACCACTTC.

This clone was detected ten times or more. Other nucleotide sequences from this sample produce the same CDR3. The chain employs TRBV18 and TRBJ2-7; 10 nucleotides agree with TRBD1. The junction had 3 bases not matched to a gene; V was cut back by 3 bases and J by 1 base. This CDR3 contains 15 residues. Germline V lookup: CDR1 KGHSH, CDR2 LQKENI. In DNA, the CDR3 is TGTGCCAGCTCACCCGGACAGGGGGGATCCTACGAGCAGTACTTC. Translation: CASSPGQGGSYEQYF.

The chain carries TRBV29-1 and TRBJ1-1; TRBD1 matches 11 bases. The V gene's germline CDR1 is SQVTM and CDR2 ANQGSEA. The CDR3 has 15 amino acids. V lost 7 bases and J lost 9; bases outside the gene matches: 16. CDR3 in amino acids: CSAGTGGERLGQAFF. The DNA of the CDR3 is TGCAGCGCCGGGACAGGGGGTGAGAGACTGGGACAAGCTTTCTTT.